Shown below are 20 T cell receptor beta chains from a single sample sequenced in a study of T cell responses to AZD1222 COVID-19 vaccine. Profiled with immunoSEQ multiplex PCR; TCRdb holds only in-frame clones, not every one. The data hold approximately 220,000 clones, with about 93% observed a single time. Material: peripheral blood, obtained on day 0 of MenACWY control vaccination. The receptors come from an adult in good health.

The chain couples TRBV7-8 to TRBJ1-4, with 8 bases aligning to TRBD1. After removal of 5 bases from V and 5 bases from J, the junction contained 10 bases not matched to a gene. The length of the CDR3 is 16 residues. Per germline, CDR1 SGHVS and CDR2 FQNEAQ. CDR3: CASSRKTGAGNEKLFF. Written as DNA, the CDR3 is TGTGCCAGCAGCAGAAAGACAGGGGCGGGGAATGAAAAACTGTTTTTT.

This chain uses TRBV6-5 with TRBJ1-1; D may be TRBD1 (5 bases). Looked up from germline, CDR1 is MNHEY and CDR2 is SVGAGI. V was cut by 6 bases and J by 5 bases, with 13 bases left in between. The CDR3 is made up of 13 amino acids. CDR3 in DNA: TGTGCCAGCAGCCGGAGGGGTGCTACTGAAGCTTTCTTT. Translating it yields CASSRRGATEAFF.

This chain uses TRBV5-1 with TRBJ1-3, with D perhaps matching TRBD1 (5 bases). Germline V lookup: CDR1 SGHRS, CDR2 YFSETQ. This CDR3 is built from 14 residues. The V end was cut by 4 bases, the J end by 4 bases, with 12 bases between. The CDR3, as DNA: TGCGCCAGCAGCGAGGGACGGTCCGGAAACACCATATATTTT. Its protein product is CASSEGRSGNTIYF.

The CDR3 region is CASSQDRGSTGELFF. Here the CDR3 DNA reads TGCGCCAGCAGCCAAGATAGGGGGAGCACCGGGGAGCTGTTTTTT. V usage is TRBV4-1 and J usage is TRBJ2-2; a weak D match, TRBD1 (6 bases). The ends were cut back, 0 bases at V and 4 bases at J, with 9 bases in the middle. This CDR3 spans 15 amino acids. Germline CDR1 MGHRA, CDR2 YSYEKL.

The rearrangement joins TRBV5-1 to TRBJ1-1, with 7 bases matching TRBD1. V shed 0 bases and J 4 bases; nucleotides not matched to a gene: 6. CDR3 length: 15 amino acids. Germline lookup yields CDR1 SGHRS and CDR2 YFSETQ. CDR3 sequence (DNA): TGCGCCAGCAGCTTGGTTGCAGGGGGGGCCACTGAAGCTTTCTTT. It specifies CASSLVAGGATEAFF. The complete variable domain, with remaining parts taken from reference TRBV5-1 and TRBJ1-1, reads KAGVTQTPRYLIKTRGQQVTLSCSPISGHRSVSWYQQTPGQGLQFLFEYFSETQRNKGNFPGRFSGRQFSNSRSEMNVSTLELGDSALYLCASSLVAGGATEAFFGQGTRLTVV.

V and J are TRBV4-3 and TRBJ2-1, with 8 bases identical to TRBD1. The V gene end was trimmed by 0 bases and the J gene end by 7 bases; junction bases not matched to a gene: 2. CDR3 length: 14 residues. CDR1 and CDR2 (germline): LGHNA, YSLEER. The chain's CDR3 is CASSQDRGRNEQFF. DNA for the CDR3: TGCGCCAGCAGCCAAGACAGGGGGCGGAATGAGCAGTTCTTC.

The chain's CDR3 is CASSLALQAGGTQYF. The CDR3, as DNA: TGTGCCAGCAGCTTAGCGTTACAGGCAGGTGGGACCCAGTACTTC. V is TRBV7-2 and J is TRBJ2-5; maybe TRBD1 (5 bases). Trimming removed 0 bases at V and 7 bases at J, with 15 bases between. The CDR3 sequence is 15 residues long. Germline V CDR1 and CDR2: SGHTA, FQGNSA. The entire variable domain, with the rest obtained from reference TRBV7-2 and TRBJ2-5, is as follows: GAGVSQSPSNKVTEKGKDVELRCDPISGHTALYWYRQSLGQGLEFLIYFQGNSAPDKSGLPSDRFSAERTGGSVSTLTIQRTQQEDSAVYLCASSLALQAGGTQYFGPGTRLLVL.

The rearrangement uses TRBV7-2 and TRBJ2-6; the match to TRBD2 covers 11 bases. The germline CDR1 and CDR2 sequences are SGHTA and FQGNSA. The ends lost 5 bases at V and 0 bases at J; junction bases unmatched: 9. This CDR3 is built from 19 residues. The CDR3 here is CASSPRLAGFNSGANVLTF. In DNA, the CDR3 is TGTGCCAGCAGCCCCCGACTAGCGGGGTTCAACTCTGGGGCCAACGTCCTGACTTTC.

The chain recombines TRBV19 with TRBJ1-1; tentative D call: TRBD1 (5 bases). There are 13 residues in the CDR3. The germline V gene encodes CDR1 LNHDA and CDR2 SQIVND (reference sequence). Trimming took off 3 bases at V and 5 bases at J, with 10 bases between the two ends. The CDR3 here is CASSINWGTEAFF. DNA for the CDR3: TGTGCCAGTAGTATTAATTGGGGGACTGAAGCTTTCTTT.

The J gene is TRBJ2-2, the V gene TRBV5-1, with 9 bases identical to TRBD2. V dropped 4 bases and J dropped 0; count of bases not matched to a gene: 4. The CDR3 covers 16 residues. Looked up from germline, CDR1 is SGHRS and CDR2 is YFSETQ. In nucleotides, the CDR3 is TGCGCCAGCAGCAAAATAGCGGGAGCGAACACCGGGGAGCTGTTTTTT. Its protein is CASSKIAGANTGELFF.

The chain links TRBV30 to TRBJ2-2, with D perhaps TRBD1 (7 bases). The CDR3 consists of 16 residues. V lost 2 bases and J 1 base, leaving 14 bases between the germline ends. Germline-derived CDR1 and CDR2 are GTSNPN and SVGIG (reference sequence). CDR3 loop: CAWSFGGTVNTGELFF. DNA of the CDR3: TGTGCCTGGAGTTTCGGAGGGACAGTGAACACCGGGGAGCTGTTTTTT.

The genes are TRBV3-1 (or the pseudogene TRBV3-2) and TRBJ1-5; no firm D call. V was cut by 1 base and J by 2 bases, with 9 bases left in between. This CDR3 spans 15 amino acids. Germline CDR1 reads LGHDT; CDR2 reads YNNKEL (reference sequence). The CDR3 here is CASSQGPAGNQPQHF. The CDR3 region has the DNA TGTGCCAGCAGCCAAGGGCCCGCAGGCAATCAGCCCCAGCATTTT.

The chain is built from TRBV7-8 and TRBJ1-3, with 9 bases aligning to TRBD1. CDR3 length: 18 amino acids. J lost 3 bases, V lost 1 base, and 10 bases had no gene match. The germline CDR1 and CDR2 sequences are SGHVS and FQNEAQ. The CDR3 reads CASSLEGGGQGGGNTIYF. The DNA for the CDR3 is TGTGCCAGCAGCTTAGAAGGAGGGGGACAGGGAGGTGGAAACACCATATATTTT.

V usage is TRBV30 and J usage is TRBJ2-5; D may correspond to TRBD1 or TRBD2 (5 bases each). The CDR3 sequence is 13 residues long. Germline V gene data show CDR1 as GTSNPN and CDR2 as SVGIG (reference sequence). Between the trimmed V and J ends, which lost 3 bases and 2 bases, there was a span of 10 bases. The CDR3 DNA reads as TGTGCCTGGAGCGGGACGGGGCAAGAGACCCAGTACTTC. It encodes CAWSGTGQETQYF.

In DNA form, the CDR3 reads TGTGCCAGCAGCGTAGCCGGGAGAATCCAAAACGGGGAGCTGTTTTTT. Translating gives CASSVAGRIQNGELFF. The chain uses TRBV9 and TRBJ2-2; maybe TRBD2 (6 bases). The CDR3 consists of 16 residues. The V gene lost 0 bases and the J gene lost 7 bases, with 16 bases spanning the gap. Germline lookup yields CDR1 SGDLS and CDR2 YYNGEE. Looking up the rest from reference TRBV9 and TRBJ2-2 gives the full variable domain: DSGVTQTPKHLITATGQRVTLRCSPRSGDLSVYWYQQSLDQGLQFLIQYYNGEERAKGNILERFSAQQFPDLHSELNLSSLELGDSALYFCASSVAGRIQNGELFFGEGSRLTVL.

The J gene is TRBJ1-4, the V gene TRBV7-2; 7 bases are shared with TRBD1. Germline V gives CDR1 SGHTA, CDR2 FQGNSA. The CDR3 has 14 residues. V was clipped by 1 base and J by 5 bases; unmatched bases: 1. The DNA of the CDR3 is TGTGCCAGCAGCTTAGGCAGGGGGAATGAAAAACTGTTTTTT. Translating gives CASSLGRGNEKLFF.

This chain joins TRBV4-2 and TRBJ1-1, with 8 bases matching TRBD1. The J segment lost 2 bases and the V segment lost 1 base, leaving 18 bases of the junction unmatched. Germline lookup yields CDR1 LGHNA and CDR2 YNFKEQ. The CDR3 spans 20 residues. The CDR3 sequence is CASSQGLTRAQGASNTEAFF. The CDR3 nucleotides read TGTGCCAGCAGCCAAGGGCTAACGAGGGCGCAGGGGGCCAGTAACACTGAAGCTTTCTTT.

The chain employs TRBV13 and TRBJ1-3; no firm D call. Trimming stripped 3 bases from V and 3 bases from J, with 3 bases between. The CDR3 has 12 amino acids. Looked up from germline, CDR1 is PRHDT and CDR2 is FYEKMQ (reference sequence). The CDR3 coding sequence is TGTGCCAGCAGCTTGAATGGAAACACCATATATTTT. Translated, it gives CASSLNGNTIYF.

This rearrangement joins TRBV4-2 to TRBJ1-4; no firm D call. This CDR3 is built from 16 residues. Between the trimmed V and J ends, which lost 1 base and 0 bases, there was a span of 9 bases. The V gene's germline CDR1 is LGHNA and CDR2 YNFKEQ. The CDR3 loop reads CASSQVAWATNEKLFF. The CDR3 nucleotides are TGTGCCAGCAGCCAAGTAGCATGGGCAACTAATGAAAAACTGTTTTTT.

The chain recombines TRBV29-1 with TRBJ2-1, with 7 nucleotides matching TRBD1. CDR3 length equals 13 residues. Germline V gene data show CDR1 as SQVTM and CDR2 as ANQGSEA. The trim removed 6 bases at V and 1 base at J, leaving 3 bases unmatched. CDR3 DNA: TGCAGCGTGAGACAGGGATCCTACAATGAGCAGTTCTTC. It codes for CSVRQGSYNEQFF.